This record covers a single T cell receptor (beta chain). Its specificity is not known. The CDR3 end shows no conserved phenylalanine or tryptophan, and so a read error is likely. CDR1 and CDR2 from the germline V gene are DFQATT and SNEGSKA (reference sequence). J was trimmed by 7 bases and V by 6 bases; bases with no gene match: 9. This CDR3 has 13 amino acids. Semi-nested PCR with Nested Universal Primer A followed constant-region reverse priming of full-length variable regions. In TCRdb, the 5' RACE reads were re-called with MiXCR into one record per CDR3 protein. This sample has more than 55,000 distinct CDR3 sequences, with more than 20% found just once. The sorted Tregs were CD4+CD25+CD127-/low cells. Overall study results and limits: The larger cohort examined one V-J beta rearrangement, not whole repertoires. Tumor memory CD4+ T cell TCR gene usage was found to cluster with blood and lymph node memory CD4+ cells and with lymph node naive CD4+ cells. Greatest tumor Treg TCR overlap was with tumor naive CD4+ cells.

The clonotype comes from a female donor with breast cancer. The gene calls are TRBV20-1 and TRBJ2-5; 9 nucleotides agree with TRBD2. The source material was tumor-infiltrating Tregs sorted from the breast tumor. CDR3 region: CSARSGGLGTQYS. In nucleotides, the CDR3 is TGCAGTGCGAGGAGCGGGGGGCTAGGGACCCAGTACTCC.